These 10 T cell receptor beta chains share one sample of origin, sequenced in a study of shared clonotypes between healthy human individuals. The table came from immunoSEQ multiplex PCR; TCRdb's copy has only in-frame clones and leaves some out. The sample holds around 2.3 million clones; around 95% are singletons and the top ten take roughly 0.13%. The sample consisted of naive CD4+ T cells sorted from blood. Subset given: CD45RA+ positively selected. Receptors originate from a young man in good health.

The chain recombines TRBV6-5 with TRBJ2-2, with 8 bases lining up with TRBD1. Germline loops: CDR1 MNHEY, CDR2 SVGAGI. Trimming took 6 bases from V and 4 from J; bases not matched to a gene: 7. There are 15 residues in the CDR3. CDR3 protein: CASSAGGRVTGELFF. DNA for the CDR3: TGTGCCAGCAGCGCAGGGGGCCGTGTCACCGGGGAGCTGTTTTTT.

The chain carries TRBV11-2 and TRBJ2-5; TRBD2 matches 7 bases. Germline CDR1 is SGHAT and CDR2 is FQNNGV. The ends lost 3 bases at V and 2 bases at J; junction bases unmatched: 6. The CDR3 consists of 15 residues. The CDR3 coding sequence is TGTGCCAGCAGCTTCGCCGGGAGGCAGCAAGAGACCCAGTACTTC. Residues: CASSFAGRQQETQYF. Filled out from reference TRBV11-2 and TRBJ2-5, the complete variable domain reads EAGVAQSPRYKIIEKRQSVAFWCNPISGHATLYWYQQILGQGPKLLIQFQNNGVVDDSQLPKDRFSAERLKGVDSTLKIQPAKLEDSAVYLCASSFAGRQQETQYFGPGTRLLVL.

V usage is TRBV2 and J usage is TRBJ1-6; maybe TRBD1 (5 bases). Germline CDR1 is SNHLY and CDR2 is FYNNEI. Trimming took off 7 bases at V and 9 bases at J, with 16 bases between the two ends. The CDR3 consists of 14 residues. CDR3 bases: TGTGCCAGCAAGGGAGCAGGGTCGCCTTCACCCCTCCACTTT. Residues: CASKGAGSPSPLHF.

The genes are TRBV2 and TRBJ1-4; 10 bases map to TRBD1. The V gene end was trimmed by 2 bases and the J gene end by 7 bases; junction bases not matched to a gene: 10. CDR1 SNHLY and CDR2 FYNNEI come from the germline V gene. The CDR3 spans 17 residues. CDR3 coding DNA: TGTGCCAGCAGTGAATTGGGACAGGGGCTCTGGGTTGAAAAACTGTTTTTT. Its translation: CASSELGQGLWVEKLFF.

The chain carries TRBV4-3 and TRBJ2-1; D is uncertain. Germline lookup yields CDR1 LGHNA and CDR2 YSLEER. The CDR3 loop spans 13 amino acids. V was shortened by 3 bases and J by 12 bases, with 15 bases between the two germline ends. The CDR3 region has the DNA TGCGCCAGCAGCCATAACTCACAGTCCCCGCAGTTCTTC. It yields the protein CASSHNSQSPQFF.

The rearrangement joins TRBV29-1 to TRBJ2-4; D perhaps matches TRBD2 (7 bases). The CDR3 spans 12 residues. The germline CDR1 and CDR2 sequences are SQVTM and ANQGSEA. Trimming pared 5 bases from V and 6 bases from J, leaving 11 bases between. The CDR3 sequence: CSVLGGVNIQYF. The CDR3 nucleotides read TGCAGCGTTCTAGGGGGGGTAAACATTCAGTACTTC.

The V call is TRBV28, the J call TRBJ1-1, with D uncertain. V gave up 8 bases and J gave up 1 base, with 11 bases separating them. In germline, CDR1 is MDHEN, CDR2 SYDVKM. This CDR3 is built from 13 residues. The CDR3 sequence is CASEVRPNTEAFF. The CDR3 region has the DNA TGTGCCAGCGAGGTTCGACCGAACACTGAAGCTTTCTTT.

This sequence joins TRBV28 and TRBJ2-2, with a tentative D call TRBD2 (5 bases). CDR1 and CDR2 from the germline V gene are MDHEN and SYDVKM. V was shortened by 6 bases and J by 4 bases, with 15 bases between the two germline ends. The CDR3 is made up of 15 amino acids. The CDR3 sequence is CASSPGGISTGELFF. CDR3 nucleotide sequence: TGTGCCAGCAGCCCAGGAGGAATATCCACCGGGGAGCTGTTTTTT.

The chain has TRBV5-1 and TRBJ2-5, with D perhaps TRBD1 or TRBD2 (5 bases each). V was pared by 4 bases and J by 0 bases, with 10 bases between. The V gene's germline CDR1 is SGHRS and CDR2 YFSETQ. This CDR3 has 14 residues. CDR3 DNA: TGCGCCAGCAGCCGGGACGGACACCAAGAGACCCAGTACTTC. Protein sequence: CASSRDGHQETQYF.

This clone has a single count. This chain links TRBV6-1 with TRBJ2-7, with D tentatively TRBD1 (5 bases). CDR1 and CDR2 from the germline V gene are MNHNS and SASEGT. Trimming took off 2 bases at V and 0 bases at J, with 8 bases between the two ends. The CDR3 is 14 residues long. Here the CDR3 DNA reads TGTGCCAGCAGTGAAATTGGGGCCTCCTACGAGCAGTACTTC. Its translation is CASSEIGASYEQYF.